This TCR beta chain was recorded in a study of CD8 T cells in Susac syndrome. Per germline, CDR1 SGHTA and CDR2 FQGNSA. The CDR3 is 15 amino acids. V lost 0 bases and J 4 bases, leaving 12 bases between the germline ends. Reverse transcription used about 0.45 to 1 ug RNA and random hexamers. TCR beta CDR3 was amplified by immunoSEQ covering 54 Vbeta and 13 Jbeta. TCRdb redid the calling of the immunoSEQ multiplex PCR reads with MiXCR, one entry per CDR3 protein. The sample consists of approximately 100,000 distinct CDR3 sequences, roughly 94% of them appearing once. Material: CD8+ T cells from PBMCs. This chain uses TRBV7-2 with TRBJ2-5, with TRBD1 as a possible D gene (5 bases). The clonotype was recovered from a human donor with Susac syndrome. This chain's CDR3 is CASSLAWGRAETQYF. CDR3 DNA sequence: TGTGCCAGCAGCTTAGCGTGGGGCAGGGCAGAGACCCAGTACTTC.